These 31 T cell receptor beta chains were all obtained from the same sample, sequenced in a study of CD8 T cells in ankylosing spondylitis (dated by TCRdb to the late 2010s). The library was built by means of 5' RACE. The listed sequencing device is Illumina HiSeq 2500. TCRdb trimmed the raw reads at Q25, called clones with MiXCR and kept productive beta chains. Rows are combined by CDR3 protein, so each entry shows the most common genes and DNA. Present in this sample are roughly 48,000 distinct CDR3 sequences, roughly 7.4% of which were seen just once. 7.5% to 10% of the sample goes to the ten largest clones. Sequencing used blood, either unsorted or a sorted T cell fraction (not recorded which). The receptor set was obtained from a female donor with ankylosing spondylitis or in good health (not recorded which).

In its sample, this clonotype was seen many times. The V call is TRBV5-1, the J call TRBJ1-5; a weak D match, TRBD1 (6 bases). Trimming took off 3 bases at V and 2 bases at J, with 9 bases between the two ends. CDR3 length equals 14 residues. Germline V CDR1 and CDR2: SGHRS, YFSETQ. CDR3 nucleotide sequence: TGCGCCAGCAGCTCACAGGGCGGCAATCAGCCCCAGCATTTT. It yields the protein CASSSQGGNQPQHF.

This clonotype was seen repeatedly, ten times or more. The V call is TRBV7-2, the J call TRBJ2-2, with 7 bases fitting TRBD1. The CDR3 runs to 15 residues. From germline, CDR1 is SGHTA and CDR2 FQGNSA. V was clipped by 8 bases and J by 0 bases; unmatched bases: 6. The CDR3 DNA sequence: TGTGCCAGCCGTCCCGGGACAGCGAACACCGGGGAGCTGTTTTTT. The encoded protein is CASRPGTANTGELFF.

Many counts were recorded for this clonotype. The chain joins TRBV29-1 to TRBJ1-4; 8 bases map to TRBD1. Trimming removed 6 bases from V and 6 bases from J; junction bases left unmatched: 9. The CDR3 consists of 14 residues. Germline CDR1 is SQVTM and CDR2 is ANQGSEA. The CDR3 sequence: CSVAMTGDHEKLFF. As DNA, the CDR3 is TGCAGCGTGGCTATGACAGGGGATCATGAAAAACTGTTTTTT.

This clonotype showed up many times. The rearrangement links TRBV27 to TRBJ1-4; TRBD1 matches 9 bases. The CDR3 sequence is 15 residues long. Germline V lookup: CDR1 MNHEY, CDR2 SMNVEV (reference sequence). The trim removed 5 bases at V and 10 bases at J, leaving 11 bases unmatched. The CDR3 nucleotides read TGTGCCAGCAGTCCACAGGGGGCCCCGCCAGGAAAACTGTTTTTT. Its protein product is CASSPQGAPPGKLFF.

This clonotype was seen at least ten times. This chain links TRBV11-3 with TRBJ2-2; D unclear. This CDR3 comprises 14 residues. Trimming removed 6 bases from V and 2 bases from J, with 10 bases in between. Germline CDR1 reads SGHNT; CDR2 reads YENEEA. CDR3 DNA sequence: TGTGCCAGCAGTTATGCGGTCAACACCGGGGAGCTGTTTTTT. Protein sequence: CASSYAVNTGELFF.

Points on this clonotype: One base away lies a much larger clone, so this may be a sequencing read error. J is TRBJ2-1 and V is TRBV3-1; 7 nucleotides agree with TRBD1. CDR3 length equals 17 residues. J gave up 5 bases and V 0 bases, and 10 bases lay outside the gene matches. Germline CDR1 LGHDT, CDR2 YNNKEL (reference sequence). The CDR3 here is CASSQDARSQGDNEQFF. CDR3 nucleotide sequence: TGTGCCAGCAGCCAAGACGCGCGCAGCCAGGGGGACAATGAGCAGTTCTTC.

V usage is TRBV18 and J usage is TRBJ1-1, with 8 bases matching TRBD1. Germline V lookup: CDR1 KGHSH, CDR2 LQKENI. The V segment lost 5 bases and the J segment 2 bases; nucleotides outside the gene matches: 4. The CDR3 totals 14 residues. The CDR3 DNA reads TGTGCCAGCTCAACCACAGGGGGTAACACTGAAGCTTTCTTT. Its translation: CASSTTGGNTEAFF.

The sample holds many counts of this clonotype. The chain combines TRBV20-1 with TRBJ1-2; D uncertain. The V end lost 0 bases, the J end lost 4 bases, and 12 bases lay between the germline ends. CDR1 is DFQATT and CDR2 is SNEGSKA in the germline V gene (reference sequence). CDR3 length equals 14 residues. DNA of the CDR3: TGCAGTGCTAGAGACAACCGGTTGGGCTATGGCTACACCTTC. This encodes CSARDNRLGYGYTF.

In its sample, this clonotype was seen many times. V and J are TRBV7-6 and TRBJ2-3, with D perhaps TRBD2 (5 bases). This CDR3 contains 15 residues. V was shortened by 3 bases and J by 2 bases, with 12 bases between the two germline ends. Germline V gene data show CDR1 as SGHVS and CDR2 as FNYEAQ. The DNA of the CDR3 is TGTGCCAGCAGCTTCGACGGGGAGAACACAGATACGCAGTATTTT. Its translation is CASSFDGENTDTQYF.

This clonotype was observed at least ten times. The chain is built from TRBV9 and TRBJ2-3; TRBD2 agrees at 8 bases. V lost 2 bases and J lost 4; bases outside the gene matches: 6. The CDR3 is made up of 15 amino acids. Germline assignment: CDR1 SGDLS and CDR2 YYNGEE. CDR3 residues: CASSVQGSGADTQYF. In DNA, the CDR3 is TGTGCCAGCAGCGTTCAGGGTAGCGGGGCAGATACGCAGTATTTT.

Many counts were recorded for this clonotype. The chain has TRBV18 and TRBJ2-5; D assignment may be TRBD1 or TRBD2 (5 bases each). V dropped 3 bases and J dropped 1 base, with 6 bases sitting between them. Germline V gene sequence: CDR1 KGHSH, CDR2 LQKENI. The CDR3 is 13 amino acids. CDR3 nucleotides: TGTGCCAGCTCACCCGGGGCCCAAGAGACCCAGTACTTC. It codes for CASSPGAQETQYF.

In this sample, this clonotype turned up many times. The rearrangement links TRBV19 to TRBJ1-1; the D gene is possibly TRBD1 (6 bases). This CDR3 is built from 15 residues. With 3 bases removed from V and 3 bases from J, the gap between germline ends came to 14 bases. Germline lookup yields CDR1 LNHDA and CDR2 SQIVND (reference sequence). DNA of the CDR3: TGTGCCAGTAGTATCGGGGGGCCGGTGGACACTGAAGCTTTCTTT. This translates into CASSIGGPVDTEAFF.

V gene TRBV6-1 combines with J gene TRBJ2-6; D remains ambiguous. The germline gives CDR1 MNHNS, CDR2 SASEGT. V was pared by 8 bases and J by 2 bases, with 16 bases between. The CDR3 has 16 amino acids. The CDR3 nucleotides read TGTGCCAGCTCCGGGCTTCTCGCGACTGGGGCCAACGTCCTGACTTTC. Encoded protein: CASSGLLATGANVLTF.

In this sample, this clonotype turned up many times. The chain links TRBV20-1 to TRBJ2-1, with TRBD2 matching 9 bases. The CDR3 has 14 amino acids. CDR1 and CDR2 (germline): DFQATT, SNEGSKA (reference sequence). V lost 5 bases, J lost 7 bases, and 9 bases stayed unmatched. The DNA for the CDR3 is TGCAGTGCTTGGGGACTAGCACAAATAAATGAGCAGTTCTTC. Its translation: CSAWGLAQINEQFF.

This clonotype was recorded at least ten times. The chain carries TRBV11-2 and TRBJ2-7, with D maybe TRBD1 (6 bases). CDR1 and CDR2 from the germline V gene are SGHAT and FQNNGV. This CDR3 is built from 13 residues. The V and J ends lost 6 bases and 6 bases respectively, with 15 bases between them. This CDR3 is CASSRDRMLEQYV. DNA for the CDR3: TGTGCCAGCAGTCGAGACAGGATGCTCGAGCAGTACGTC.

There are many counts of this clonotype. This rearrangement joins TRBV7-3 to TRBJ1-1; no clear D gene. Trimming left V 0 bases short and J 4 bases short, with 6 bases between. Germline assignment: CDR1 SGHTA and CDR2 FQGTGA. The CDR3 is made up of 13 amino acids. CDR3 in amino acids: CASSLTPRTEAFF. CDR3 DNA: TGTGCCAGCAGCTTAACGCCCCGCACTGAAGCTTTCTTT.

Ten or more counts support this clonotype. V and J are TRBV5-1 and TRBJ2-7, with no clear D. This CDR3 contains 12 residues. Trimming shortened V by 1 base and J by 0 bases, and 2 bases separated the two germline ends. CDR1 is SGHRS, CDR2 YFSETQ, per germline. CDR3 loop: CASSLPSYEQYF. The CDR3 DNA reads TGCGCCAGCAGCTTGCCCTCCTACGAGCAGTACTTC.

There are many counts of this clonotype. The chain carries TRBV7-8 and TRBJ1-4, with 9 bases identical to TRBD1. The CDR3 has 13 residues. Trimming cost V 8 bases and J 5 bases; bases outside gene matches: 3. Germline CDR1 reads SGHVS; CDR2 reads FQNEAQ. The DNA for the CDR3 is TGTGCCAGCGGGACAGGGTTAAATGAAAAACTGTTTTTT. Translation gives CASGTGLNEKLFF.

This clonotype was picked up many times. The chain employs TRBV9 and TRBJ2-5; D might be TRBD2 (5 bases). Germline V gene lookup returns CDR1 SGDLS and CDR2 YYNGEE. This CDR3 contains 15 residues. V lost 3 bases and J 5 bases, leaving 17 bases between the germline ends. This CDR3 is CASSAKDTPGETQYF. Written as DNA, the CDR3 is TGTGCCAGCAGCGCCAAAGACACCCCGGGGGAGACCCAGTACTTC.

Ten or more counts support this clonotype. V is TRBV7-8 and J is TRBJ2-2; no reliable D call. Trimming took 3 bases from V and 7 from J, leaving 9 bases between them. Germline V gene lookup returns CDR1 SGHVS and CDR2 FQNEAQ. The CDR3 is 13 residues long. This CDR3 is CASSLKFIGELFF. In nucleotides, the CDR3 is TGTGCCAGCAGCTTGAAGTTCATCGGGGAGCTGTTTTTT.

At least ten counts were recorded for this clonotype. The chain carries TRBV28 and TRBJ2-7; 9 nucleotides line up with TRBD1. There are 14 residues in the CDR3. Germline-derived CDR1 and CDR2 are MDHEN and SYDVKM. V trimming: 4 bases; J trimming: 5 bases; junction bases outside the gene matches: 6. CDR3 protein: CASSSGQGINEQYV. DNA of the CDR3: TGTGCCAGCAGTTCCGGACAGGGGATCAACGAGCAGTACGTC.

There are many counts of this clonotype. The gene calls are TRBV3-1 and TRBJ1-4; D not certain. CDR1 LGHDT and CDR2 YNNKEL come from the germline V gene (reference sequence). V was shortened by 4 bases and J by 4 bases, with 4 bases between the two germline ends. This CDR3 has 12 residues. The CDR3 spells CASSRSNEKLFF. As DNA, the CDR3 is TGTGCCAGCAGCCGCAGTAATGAAAAACTGTTTTTT.

This clonotype was recorded at least ten times. V usage is TRBV5-1 and J usage is TRBJ2-7; TRBD1 agrees at 11 bases. CDR1 and CDR2 from the germline V gene are SGHRS and YFSETQ. J gave up 1 base and V 4 bases, and 4 bases lay outside the gene matches. The CDR3 loop spans 15 amino acids. CDR3 amino acids: CASSRDRGYSYEQYV. CDR3 in DNA: TGCGCCAGCAGCAGGGACAGGGGGTATTCCTACGAGCAGTACGTC.

This clonotype was counted many times. The V call is TRBV7-8, the J call TRBJ2-1; no reliable D call. The germline CDR1 and CDR2 sequences are SGHVS and FQNEAQ. Trimming took off 4 bases at V and 6 bases at J, with 22 bases between the two ends. The CDR3 consists of 17 residues. In DNA, the CDR3 is TGTGCCAGCAGCTCACCCACCGACGGCTCGGTAGGCAATGAGCAGTTCTTC. Its translation is CASSSPTDGSVGNEQFF.

This clonotype appeared many times. This chain uses TRBV10-3 with TRBJ2-1, with 11 positions matching TRBD1. CDR1 and CDR2 from the germline V gene are ENHRY and SYGVKD. The CDR3 length is 16 residues. J gave up 8 bases and V 2 bases, and 8 bases lay outside the gene matches. CDR3 in amino acids: CAISERGTGGSDEQFF. The CDR3 nucleotides are TGTGCCATCAGTGAGCGTGGGACAGGGGGTTCCGATGAGCAGTTCTTC.

The CDR3 spells CSAHHSNSPLHF. The CDR3 DNA reads as TGCAGTGCGCACCACAGCAATTCACCCCTCCACTTT. This rearrangement joins TRBV20-1 to TRBJ1-6; D uncertain. The V gene's germline CDR1 is DFQATT and CDR2 SNEGSKA (reference sequence). With 6 bases removed from V and 7 bases from J, the gap between germline ends came to 10 bases. The CDR3 consists of 12 residues.

At least ten counts were recorded for this clonotype. The CDR3 DNA follows: TGTGCCAGCAGCTTGGAGGGGACTGGCAATCAGCCCCAGCATTTT. Translated: CASSLEGTGNQPQHF. The rearrangement links TRBV5-6 to TRBJ1-5; weak D call: TRBD1 (5 bases). This CDR3 has 15 residues. The V gene lost 0 bases and the J gene lost 2 bases, with 9 bases spanning the gap. Germline loops: CDR1 SGHDT, CDR2 YYEEEE.

This clonotype was seen ten or more times. V gene TRBV18 combines with J gene TRBJ1-1, with a possible D match to TRBD1 (6 bases). Germline lookup yields CDR1 KGHSH and CDR2 LQKENI. The CDR3 consists of 14 residues. Trimming pared 4 bases from V and 3 bases from J, leaving 12 bases between. The CDR3, as DNA: TGTGCCAGCTCACGCTCCAGGGGCGACACTGAAGCTTTCTTT. The encoded protein is CASSRSRGDTEAFF.

This clonotype came up a few times. The gene calls are TRBV20-1 and TRBJ2-7; the match to TRBD2 covers 9 bases. The CDR3 sequence is 16 residues long. The junction had 12 bases not matched to a gene; V was cut back by 5 bases and J by 1 base. The germline V gene encodes CDR1 DFQATT and CDR2 SNEGSKA (reference sequence). This CDR3 is CSAPKRSGGLSYEQYF. The CDR3 region has the DNA TGCAGTGCTCCCAAACGGAGCGGGGGGTTATCCTACGAGCAGTACTTC.

This clonotype came up a few times. One end of the junction is discordant with germline, which a read error may explain. This chain joins TRBV7-7 and TRBJ2-5, with D hard to call. CDR1 and CDR2 (germline): SSHAT, FNYEAQ (reference sequence). The CDR3 totals 13 residues. CDR3 residues: CASRSTLQETQYF. The CDR3, as DNA: TGTGCTAGCAGATCTACCCTACAAGAGACCCAGTACTTC.

This clonotype has at least ten counts. V gene TRBV29-1 combines with J gene TRBJ2-5; maybe TRBD1 (6 bases). CDR3 length: 11 amino acids. The V gene lost 6 bases and the J gene lost 11 bases, with 16 bases spanning the gap. CDR1 and CDR2 (germline): SQVTM, ANQGSEA. The CDR3: CSVENTGMQYF. For the CDR3, the DNA is TGCAGCGTCGAGAACACAGGGATGCAGTACTTC.